This T cell receptor beta chain was sequenced during a study of cytomegalovirus exposure and HLA in healthy donors. This clone was recorded a few times. This PCR relied on a set of 60 Vbeta primers and 13 Jbeta primers. Sequencing used immunoSEQ multiplex PCR; TCRdb keeps in-frame clones, though not all of them. Among about 160,000 clones listed, around 60% were seen once. The germline gives CDR1 SNHLY, CDR2 FYNNEI. The CDR3 has 14 amino acids. Trimming removed 2 bases from V and 5 bases from J, with 12 bases in between. Sequenced input: PBMCs. The TCR was taken from a woman aged 55-69 years in good health and CMV-seropositive. This rearrangement joins TRBV2 to TRBJ2-5; D is undetermined. CDR3 in amino acids: CASSELESLETQYF. As DNA, the CDR3 is TGTGCCAGCAGTGAATTGGAGTCCCTGGAGACCCAGTACTTC.